This TCR beta chain was observed in a study of regulatory T cells in long-lasting Graves disease. The wider study: By definition, persistent Graves' disease involved antithyroid drugs for over 5 years alongside positive TSH receptor antibodies. The study's findings and limits: A greater number of public clonotypes (2,741) was shared by persistent patients than by new patients (around 960). There was favoring of TRBV28, TRBJ1-2 and TRBJ2-5 in persistent disease.

There are 16 residues in the CDR3. Trimming took 2 bases from V and 2 from J, leaving 14 bases between them. Germline loops: CDR1 SGHRS, CDR2 YFSETQ. This clonotype was seen more than once but under ten times. Its specificity is not known. CDR3 regions were amplified by Arm-PCR using iRepertoire HTBI primers to build TCR beta libraries. TCRdb re-called the multiplex PCR reads with MiXCR, one entry per CDR3 protein. This sample has approximately 500,000 distinct CDR3 sequences, with 20% to 25% found just once. Time point of the sample: persistent/refractory GD, antithyroid drugs over 5 years with positive TRAb. The TCR library used RNA extracted from PBMCs. EDTA tubes were used for drawing around 9.7 milliliters of peripheral blood.

The source of this sequence is a female donor with Graves disease. Sequenced here: peripheral blood mononuclear cells (PBMCs), sampled when the disease was refractory, from a patient treated with antithyroid drugs. J is TRBJ1-5 and V is TRBV5-1, with a weak D call TRBD1 (6 bases). CDR3: CASSLVPGVGNQPQHF. For the CDR3, the DNA is TGCGCCAGCAGCTTAGTCCCAGGGGTTGGCAATCAGCCCCAGCATTTT.